The source of this TCR beta chain is a study of T cells after somatic rescue of genetic block. Assay: immunoSEQ multiplex PCR; the TCRdb copy retains only in-frame clones and omits some. Of 60,000 to 90,000 clones detected, roughly 93% appear once; the ten largest clones hold less than 3.5%. A few counts support this clone. The same CDR3 arises from other DNA sequences in this sample as well. This CDR3 is 15 amino acids long. CDR1 and CDR2 (germline): SGHRS, YFSETQ. The V gene lost 0 bases and the J gene lost 0 bases, with 6 bases spanning the gap. The source is a man aged 25-40 years. The V and J genes are TRBV5-1 and TRBJ1-4; no clear D. The sequenced sample was peripheral blood mononuclear cells (PBMCs). The CDR3 is CASSLAGSTNEKLFF. CDR3 DNA: TGCGCCAGCAGCTTGGCCGGGTCAACTAATGAAAAACTGTTTTTT.